This T cell receptor beta chain came from a study of cytomegalovirus exposure and HLA in healthy donors. Study details: A previous analysis identified 90 million to 140 million unique TCR beta sequences derived from roughly 180 million T cells. The study's findings and limits: As was reported, the HLA-A and HLA-B alleles of most subjects were accurately predicted from TCR beta sequences. Across HLA loci, a later analysis found differing TCR association rates, with DRB1 most and HLA-C fewest.

Each donor was healthy, and each was a bone marrow donor. On this clone itself: What it binds is not known.

The PCR used 60 Vbeta and 13 Jbeta primers. Only in-frame clones appear in the TCRdb table, and some are missing; sequencing was by immunoSEQ multiplex PCR. This sample contains over 65,000 clones. V gave up 0 bases and J gave up 0 bases, with 8 bases separating them. The CDR3 runs to 15 residues. Germline CDR1 MNHNY, CDR2 SVGAGI (reference sequence). The sequence was obtained from a woman younger than 45 in good health and CMV-seronegative. This chain joins TRBV6-6 and TRBJ1-2; weak D call: TRBD1 (5 bases). Sequencing was performed on PBMCs. This CDR3 is CASSYSPGTNYGYTF. CDR3 DNA: TGTGCCAGCAGTTACTCGCCAGGGACTAACTATGGCTACACCTTC.